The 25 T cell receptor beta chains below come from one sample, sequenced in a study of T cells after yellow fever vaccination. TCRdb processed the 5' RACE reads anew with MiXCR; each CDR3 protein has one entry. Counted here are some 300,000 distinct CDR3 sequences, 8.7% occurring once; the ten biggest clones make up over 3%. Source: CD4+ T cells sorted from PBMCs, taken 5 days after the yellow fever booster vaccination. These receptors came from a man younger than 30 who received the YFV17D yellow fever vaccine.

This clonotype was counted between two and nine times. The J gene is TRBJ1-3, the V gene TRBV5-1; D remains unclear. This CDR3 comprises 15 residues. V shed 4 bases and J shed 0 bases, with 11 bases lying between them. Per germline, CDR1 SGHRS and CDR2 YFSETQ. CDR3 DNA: TGCGCCAGCAGCCCGAACGCAGTCTCTGGAAACACCATATATTTT. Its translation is CASSPNAVSGNTIYF. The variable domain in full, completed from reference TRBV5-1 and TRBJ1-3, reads KAGVTQTPRYLIKTRGQQVTLSCSPISGHRSVSWYQQTPGQGLQFLFEYFSETQRNKGNFPGRFSGRQFSNSRSEMNVSTLELGDSALYLCASSPNAVSGNTIYFGEGSWLTVV.

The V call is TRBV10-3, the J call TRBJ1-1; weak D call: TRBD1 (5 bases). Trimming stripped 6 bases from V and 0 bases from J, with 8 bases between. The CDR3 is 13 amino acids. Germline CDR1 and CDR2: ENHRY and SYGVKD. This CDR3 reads CAIRGPLNTEAFF. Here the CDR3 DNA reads TGTGCCATCAGGGGGCCGCTGAACACTGAAGCTTTCTTT.

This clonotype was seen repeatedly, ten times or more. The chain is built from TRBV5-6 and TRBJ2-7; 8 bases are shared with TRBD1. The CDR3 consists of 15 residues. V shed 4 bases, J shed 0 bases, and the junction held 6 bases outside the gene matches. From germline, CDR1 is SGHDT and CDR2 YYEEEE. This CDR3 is CASSEQGDSSYEQYV. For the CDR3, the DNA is TGTGCCAGCAGCGAACAGGGGGACTCCTCCTACGAGCAGTACGTC.

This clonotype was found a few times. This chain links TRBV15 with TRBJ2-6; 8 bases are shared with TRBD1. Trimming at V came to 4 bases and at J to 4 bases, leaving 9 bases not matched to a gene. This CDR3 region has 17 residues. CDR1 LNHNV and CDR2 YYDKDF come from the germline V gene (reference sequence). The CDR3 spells CATSTRQGFSGANVLTF. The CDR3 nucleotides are TGTGCCACCAGCACCCGACAGGGGTTCTCCGGGGCCAACGTCCTGACTTTC.

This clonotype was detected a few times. The CDR3 DNA reads as TGCGCCAGCAGCCACGACACAGGGGGCGGTGAGCAGTTCTTC. Translating gives CASSHDTGGGEQFF. The rearrangement links TRBV4-3 to TRBJ2-1, with 9 nucleotides matching TRBD1. This CDR3 comprises 14 residues. Looked up from germline, CDR1 is LGHNA and CDR2 is YSLEER. The ends lost 3 bases at V and 9 bases at J; junction bases unmatched: 6.

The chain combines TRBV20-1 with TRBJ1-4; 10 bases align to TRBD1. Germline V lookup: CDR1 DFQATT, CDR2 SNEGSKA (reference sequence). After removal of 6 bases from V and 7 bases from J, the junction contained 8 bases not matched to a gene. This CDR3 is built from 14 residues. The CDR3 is CSALTGDRGEKLFF. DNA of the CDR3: TGCAGTGCATTAACCGGGGACAGGGGTGAAAAACTGTTTTTT.

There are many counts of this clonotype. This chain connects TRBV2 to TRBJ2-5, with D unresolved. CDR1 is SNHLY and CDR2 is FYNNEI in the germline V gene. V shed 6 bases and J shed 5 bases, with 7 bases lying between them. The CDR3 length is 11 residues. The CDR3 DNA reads TGTGCCAGCAGGTTAGAGGAGACCCAGTACTTC. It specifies CASRLEETQYF. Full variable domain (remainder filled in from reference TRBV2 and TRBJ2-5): EPEVTQTPSHQVTQMGQEVILRCVPISNHLYFYWYRQILGQKVEFLVSFYNNEISEKSEIFDDQFSVERPDGSNFTLKIRSTKLEDSAMYFCASRLEETQYFGPGTRLLVL.

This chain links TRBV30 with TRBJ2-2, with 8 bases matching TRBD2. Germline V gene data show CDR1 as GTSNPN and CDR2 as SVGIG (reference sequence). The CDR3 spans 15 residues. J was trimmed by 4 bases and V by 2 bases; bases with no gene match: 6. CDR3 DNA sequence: TGTGCCTGGAGTTCCGGTCGGGGGGGCACCGGGGAGCTGTTTTTT. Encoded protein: CAWSSGRGGTGELFF.

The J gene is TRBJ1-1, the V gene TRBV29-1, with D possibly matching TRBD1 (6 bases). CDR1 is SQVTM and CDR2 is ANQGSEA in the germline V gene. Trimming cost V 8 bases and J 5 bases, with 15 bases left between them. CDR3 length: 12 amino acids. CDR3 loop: CSFGQGWTEAFF. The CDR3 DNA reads TGCAGCTTTGGGCAGGGGTGGACTGAAGCTTTCTTT. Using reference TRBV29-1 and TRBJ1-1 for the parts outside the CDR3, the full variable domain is SAVISQKPSRDICQRGTSLTIQCQVDSQVTMMFWYRQQPGQSLTLIATANQGSEATYESGFVIDKFPISRPNLTFSTLTVSNMSPEDSSIYLCSFGQGWTEAFFGQGTRLTVV.

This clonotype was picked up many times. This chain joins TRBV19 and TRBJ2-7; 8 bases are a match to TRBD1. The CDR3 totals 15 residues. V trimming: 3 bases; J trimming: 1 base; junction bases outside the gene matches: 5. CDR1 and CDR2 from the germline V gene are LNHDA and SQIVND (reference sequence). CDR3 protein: CASSIRTGQSYEQYF. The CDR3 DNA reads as TGTGCCAGTAGTATCCGGACAGGGCAGTCCTACGAGCAGTACTTC.

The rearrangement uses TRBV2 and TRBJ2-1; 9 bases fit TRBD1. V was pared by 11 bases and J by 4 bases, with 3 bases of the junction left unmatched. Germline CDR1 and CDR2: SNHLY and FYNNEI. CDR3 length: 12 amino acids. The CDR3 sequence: CAGGTGYNEQFF. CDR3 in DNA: TGTGCCGGCGGGACAGGGTACAATGAGCAGTTCTTC.

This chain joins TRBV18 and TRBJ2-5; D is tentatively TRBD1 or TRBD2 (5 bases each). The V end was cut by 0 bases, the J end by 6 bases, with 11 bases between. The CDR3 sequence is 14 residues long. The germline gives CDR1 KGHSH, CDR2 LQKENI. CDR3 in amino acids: CASSPPGESKTQYF. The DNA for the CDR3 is TGTGCCAGCTCACCACCGGGGGAGTCGAAGACCCAGTACTTC.

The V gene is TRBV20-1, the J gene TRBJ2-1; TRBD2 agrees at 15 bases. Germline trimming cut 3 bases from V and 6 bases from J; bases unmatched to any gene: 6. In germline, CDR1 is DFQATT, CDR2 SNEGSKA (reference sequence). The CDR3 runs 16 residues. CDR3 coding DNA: TGCAGTGCTAGCTCCGGGACTAGCGGGGGGCTCAATGAGCAGTTCTTC. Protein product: CSASSGTSGGLNEQFF.

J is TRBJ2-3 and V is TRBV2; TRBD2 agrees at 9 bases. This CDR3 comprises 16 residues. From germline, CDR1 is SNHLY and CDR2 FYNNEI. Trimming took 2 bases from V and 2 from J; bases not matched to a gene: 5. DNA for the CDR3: TGTGCCAGCAGTGAATTTGGCGGGGGGGCCACAGATACGCAGTATTTT. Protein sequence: CASSEFGGGATDTQYF. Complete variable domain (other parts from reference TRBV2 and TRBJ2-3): EPEVTQTPSHQVTQMGQEVILRCVPISNHLYFYWYRQILGQKVEFLVSFYNNEISEKSEIFDDQFSVERPDGSNFTLKIRSTKLEDSAMYFCASSEFGGGATDTQYFGPGTRLTVL.

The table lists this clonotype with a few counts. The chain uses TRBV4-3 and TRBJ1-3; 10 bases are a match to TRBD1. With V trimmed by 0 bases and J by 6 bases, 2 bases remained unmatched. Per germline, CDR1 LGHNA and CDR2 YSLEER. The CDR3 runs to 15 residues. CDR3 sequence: CASSQEGQGKNTIYF. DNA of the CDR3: TGCGCCAGCAGCCAAGAGGGACAGGGGAAAAACACCATATATTTT.

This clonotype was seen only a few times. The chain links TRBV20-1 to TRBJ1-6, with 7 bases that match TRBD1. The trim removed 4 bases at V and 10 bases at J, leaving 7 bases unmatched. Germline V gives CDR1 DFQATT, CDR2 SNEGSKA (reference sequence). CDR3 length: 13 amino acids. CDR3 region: CSAMQTGLSPLHF. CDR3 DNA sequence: TGCAGTGCTATGCAGACAGGGCTCTCACCCCTCCACTTT.

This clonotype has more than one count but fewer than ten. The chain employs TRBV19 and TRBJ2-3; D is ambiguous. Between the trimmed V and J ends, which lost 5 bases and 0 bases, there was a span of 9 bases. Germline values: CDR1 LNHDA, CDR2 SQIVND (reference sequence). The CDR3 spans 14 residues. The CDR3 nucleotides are TGTGCCAGTAGTTGGTCATCTAGCACAGATACGCAGTATTTT. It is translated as CASSWSSSTDTQYF.

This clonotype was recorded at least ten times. The CDR3 DNA sequence: TGTGCCAGCAGTTACTCCCCCGGACCGGCTGAACACTACGAGCAGTACTTC. This sequence encodes CASSYSPGPAEHYEQYF. The gene calls are TRBV6-5 and TRBJ2-7; D ambiguous. The V and J ends lost 0 bases and 3 bases respectively, with 18 bases between them. The CDR3 loop spans 17 amino acids. CDR1 and CDR2 from the germline V gene are MNHEY and SVGAGI.

CDR3 sequence (DNA): TGTGCCAGCAGCCGTAGGGGCGGCTACACCTTC. Its protein product is CASSRRGGYTF. This chain connects TRBV12-3 or TRBV12-4 to TRBJ1-2; TRBD1 might be the D (5 bases). There are 11 residues in the CDR3. V was trimmed by 6 bases and J by 8 bases, leaving 10 bases between them.

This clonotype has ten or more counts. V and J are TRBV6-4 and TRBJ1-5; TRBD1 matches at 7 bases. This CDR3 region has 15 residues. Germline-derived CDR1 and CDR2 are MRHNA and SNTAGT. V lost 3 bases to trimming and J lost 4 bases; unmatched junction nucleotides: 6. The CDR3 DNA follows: TGTGCCAGCAGTGATTACGGACAGGCTAATCAGCCCCAGCATTTT. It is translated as CASSDYGQANQPQHF.

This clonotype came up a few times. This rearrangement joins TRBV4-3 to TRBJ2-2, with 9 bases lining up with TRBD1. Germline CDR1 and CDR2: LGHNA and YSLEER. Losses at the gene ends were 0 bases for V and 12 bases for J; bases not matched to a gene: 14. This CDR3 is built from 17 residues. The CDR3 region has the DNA TGCGCCAGCAGCCAAGACATGGGCTACAGGGGGCCGGGGAAGCTGTTTTTT. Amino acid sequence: CASSQDMGYRGPGKLFF.

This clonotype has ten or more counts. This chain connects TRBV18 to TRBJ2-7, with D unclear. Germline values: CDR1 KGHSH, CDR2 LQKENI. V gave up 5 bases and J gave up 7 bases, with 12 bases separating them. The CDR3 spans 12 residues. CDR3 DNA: TGTGCCAGCTCATCCAGGCTCGGAGAGCAGTACTTC. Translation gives CASSSRLGEQYF.

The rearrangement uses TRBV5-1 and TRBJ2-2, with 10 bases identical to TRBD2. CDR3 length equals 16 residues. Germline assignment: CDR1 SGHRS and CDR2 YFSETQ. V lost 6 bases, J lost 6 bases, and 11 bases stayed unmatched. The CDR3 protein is CASISSGGAKAGELFF. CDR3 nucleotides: TGCGCCAGCATTTCAAGCGGGGGGGCCAAAGCCGGGGAGCTGTTTTTT.

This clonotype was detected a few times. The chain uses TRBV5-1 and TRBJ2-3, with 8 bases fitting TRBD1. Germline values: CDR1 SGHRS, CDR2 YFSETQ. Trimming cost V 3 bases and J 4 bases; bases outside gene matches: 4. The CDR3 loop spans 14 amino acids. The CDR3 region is CASSSTGDADTQYF. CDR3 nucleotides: TGCGCCAGCAGCTCGACAGGGGATGCAGATACGCAGTATTTT.

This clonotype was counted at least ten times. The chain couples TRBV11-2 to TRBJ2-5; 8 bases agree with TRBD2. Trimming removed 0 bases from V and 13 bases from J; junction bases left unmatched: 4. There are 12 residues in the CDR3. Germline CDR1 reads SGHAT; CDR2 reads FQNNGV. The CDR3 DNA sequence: TGTGCCAGCAGCTTAGATGCAGGACTAGCGTACTTC. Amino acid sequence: CASSLDAGLAYF.